This T cell receptor beta chain came from a study of blood T cell repertoires in COVID-19. This clone was recorded a few times. Trimming removed 5 bases at V and 3 bases at J, with 4 bases between. Looked up from germline, CDR1 is MNHEY and CDR2 is SMNVEV (reference sequence). CDR3 size: 11 residues. Only in-frame clones appear in the TCRdb table, and some are missing; sequencing was by immunoSEQ multiplex PCR. The sample shows 200,000 to 250,000 clones, around 90% of them seen only once. This sequence joins TRBV27 and TRBJ1-1, with D hard to call. Material: peripheral blood. The receptor's source is a man aged 18 to 30 with active or convalescent COVID-19. CDR3 protein: CASSSYTEAFF. CDR3 coding DNA: TGTGCCAGCAGTAGCTACACTGAAGCTTTCTTT.